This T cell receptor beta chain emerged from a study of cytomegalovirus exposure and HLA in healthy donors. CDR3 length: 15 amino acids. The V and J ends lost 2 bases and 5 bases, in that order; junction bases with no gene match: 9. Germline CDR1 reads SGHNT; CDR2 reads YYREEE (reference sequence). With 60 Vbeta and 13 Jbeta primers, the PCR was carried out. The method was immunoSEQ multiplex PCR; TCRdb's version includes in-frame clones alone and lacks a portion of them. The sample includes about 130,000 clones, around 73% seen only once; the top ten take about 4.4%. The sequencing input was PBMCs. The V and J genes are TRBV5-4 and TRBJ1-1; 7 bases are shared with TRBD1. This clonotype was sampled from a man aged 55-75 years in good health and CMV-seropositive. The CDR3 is CASSFNRGLGTEAFF. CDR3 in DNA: TGTGCCAGCAGCTTTAACAGGGGATTGGGGACTGAAGCTTTCTTT.